This T cell receptor (beta chain) originates from a study of T cells after yellow fever vaccination. In the study overall: Fractions of low cell number were prepared using SMART-Seq v4 Ultra Low Input.

Findings and limits, study-wide: Across the CD4 and CD8 compartments, a small share of clonotypes was present in both. Secondary responses were weaker yet peaked faster, day 5 versus 15.

CDR1 and CDR2 from the germline V gene are KGHDR and SFDVKD. Trimming cost V 3 bases and J 4 bases, with 18 bases left between them. This CDR3 is 17 amino acids long. MiXCR, applied by TCRdb to the 5' RACE reads, yields one record per CDR3 protein. This sample has some 340,000 distinct CDR3 sequences; roughly 10% occur once, and the top ten carry 3.3%. Of note for this clonotype: Its antigen remains unknown.

The clonotype was recovered from a young man who received the YFV17D yellow fever vaccine. The chain couples TRBV24-1 to TRBJ1-5; perhaps TRBD1 as D (6 bases). The source was CD4+ T cells sorted from PBMCs, collected 45 days after the yellow fever booster vaccination. The CDR3 spells CATSDGGAGDSNQPQHF. CDR3 coding DNA: TGTGCCACCAGTGATGGAGGGGCAGGGGATAGTAATCAGCCCCAGCATTTT.